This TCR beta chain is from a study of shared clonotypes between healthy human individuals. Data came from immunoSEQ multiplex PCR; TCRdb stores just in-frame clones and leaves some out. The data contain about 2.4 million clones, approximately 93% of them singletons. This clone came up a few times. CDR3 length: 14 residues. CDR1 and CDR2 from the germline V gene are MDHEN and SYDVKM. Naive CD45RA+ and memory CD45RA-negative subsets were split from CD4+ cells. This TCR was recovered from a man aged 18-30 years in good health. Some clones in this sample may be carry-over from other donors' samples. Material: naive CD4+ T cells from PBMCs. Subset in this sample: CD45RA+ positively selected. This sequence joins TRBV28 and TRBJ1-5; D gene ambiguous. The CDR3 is CASASGRSNQPQHF. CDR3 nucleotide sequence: TGTGCAAGCGCGTCGGGGAGAAGCAATCAGCCCCAGCATTTT.